The 18 T cell receptor beta chains presented below share a single source sample, sequenced in a study of blood T cell repertoires in COVID-19. Libraries were prepared by immunoSEQ multiplex PCR; TCRdb keeps only in-frame clonotypes and omits some of them. The repertoire holds roughly 400,000 clones, with 70% to 90% as singletons. The sample comprised PBMCs or T cells enriched from blood (not recorded which). All receptors come from a woman aged 18-35 years who had been exposed to COVID-19.

The chain recombines TRBV7-3 with TRBJ2-3, with 10 bases that match TRBD2. The CDR3 contains 16 residues. Germline CDR1 is SGHTA and CDR2 is FQGTGA. The V segment lost 4 bases and the J segment 3 bases; nucleotides outside the gene matches: 7. The CDR3 protein is CASSSGTSVWTDTQYF. In DNA, the CDR3 is TGTGCCAGCAGCTCCGGGACTAGCGTATGGACAGATACGCAGTATTTT.

V is TRBV11-2 and J is TRBJ1-2, with D possibly being TRBD1 (6 bases). The length of the CDR3 is 15 residues. The ends were cut back, 2 bases at V and 6 bases at J, with 16 bases in the middle. The germline V gene has CDR1 SGHAT and CDR2 FQNNGV. CDR3 nucleotide sequence: TGTGCCAGCAGCTTACAGGGGTCGCACTTAAATGGCTACACCTTC. It yields the protein CASSLQGSHLNGYTF.

This chain joins TRBV7-8 and TRBJ2-2, with D perhaps matching TRBD1 (5 bases). The germline CDR1 and CDR2 sequences are SGHVS and FQNEAQ. Trimming pared 5 bases from V and 3 bases from J, leaving 16 bases between. The CDR3 runs to 16 residues. The CDR3 sequence is CASSARGTGYTGELFF. CDR3 in DNA: TGTGCCAGCAGCGCACGTGGAACAGGCTACACCGGGGAGCTGTTTTTT. Full variable domain (missing parts from reference TRBV7-8 and TRBJ2-2): GAGVSQSPRYKVAKRGQDVALRCDPISGHVSLFWYQQALGQGPEFLTYFQNEAQLDKSGLPSDRFFAERPEGSVSTLKIQRTQQEDSAVYLCASSARGTGYTGELFFGEGSRLTVL.

The J gene is TRBJ2-5, the V gene TRBV30, with a possible D match to TRBD2 (5 bases). The CDR3 loop spans 14 amino acids. Trimming left V 0 bases short and J 1 base short, with 9 bases between. CDR1 and CDR2 from the germline V gene are GTSNPN and SVGIG (reference sequence). DNA for the CDR3: TGTGCCTGGAGTGTCGGTGGAGGCCAAGAGACCCAGTACTTC. Translation gives CAWSVGGGQETQYF. Together with reference TRBV30 and TRBJ2-5, the CDR3 gives the full variable domain: SQTIHQWPATLVQPVGSPLSLECTVEGTSNPNLYWYRQAAGRGLQLLFYSVGIGQISSEVPQNLSASRPQDRQFILSSKKLLLSDSGFYLCAWSVGGGQETQYFGPGTRLLVL.

The rearrangement uses TRBV28 and TRBJ2-7; 8 nucleotides match TRBD2. This CDR3 has 14 amino acids. With V trimmed by 8 bases and J by 3 bases, 9 bases remained unmatched. CDR1 and CDR2 from the germline V gene are MDHEN and SYDVKM. CDR3 nucleotide sequence: TGTGCCAGCGTCAAAAGCGGGGGCTACTACGAGCAGTACTTC. This gives the protein CASVKSGGYYEQYF.

J is TRBJ1-5 and V is TRBV12-5; weak D call: TRBD1 (5 bases). This CDR3 comprises 18 residues. Trimming cost V 2 bases and J 2 bases, with 19 bases left between them. CDR1 is LGHNT, CDR2 FRNRAP, per germline. CDR3 nucleotide sequence: TGTGCTAGTGGTTTGACGCCGATAAAGGGGTTGGGCAATCAGCCCCAGCATTTT. This translates into CASGLTPIKGLGNQPQHF. The entire variable domain, with the rest obtained from reference TRBV12-5 and TRBJ1-5, is as follows: DARVTQTPRHKVTEMGQEVTMRCQPILGHNTVFWYRQTMMQGLELLAYFRNRAPLDDSGMPKDRFSAEMPDATLATLKIQPSEPRDSAVYFCASGLTPIKGLGNQPQHFGDGTRLSIL.

V is TRBV19 and J is TRBJ1-2; the D gene is possibly TRBD1 (5 bases). V was trimmed by 7 bases and J by 5 bases, leaving 17 bases between them. The germline V gene has CDR1 LNHDA and CDR2 SQIVND (reference sequence). The CDR3 is made up of 14 amino acids. DNA for the CDR3: TGTGCCAGTAACAACCGACAGATAGTGTATGGCTACACCTTC. Translation: CASNNRQIVYGYTF.

This chain joins TRBV7-9 and TRBJ1-1; 9 bases are shared with TRBD1. This CDR3 comprises 13 residues. The germline V gene has CDR1 SEHNR and CDR2 FQNEAQ (reference sequence). V dropped 6 bases and J dropped 3; count of bases not matched to a gene: 2. The CDR3: CASRGQGDTEAFF. The CDR3 DNA reads TGTGCCAGCAGGGGACAGGGTGACACTGAAGCTTTCTTT. The full variable domain, in which reference TRBV7-9 and TRBJ1-1 provide the parts outside the CDR3, is DTGVSQNPRHKITKRGQNVTFRCDPISEHNRLYWYRQTLGQGPEFLTYFQNEAQLEKSRLLSDRFSAERPKGSFSTLEIQRTEQGDSAMYLCASRGQGDTEAFFGQGTRLTVV.

V gene TRBV7-9 combines with J gene TRBJ2-3, with TRBD1 matching over 7 bases. Germline CDR1 and CDR2: SEHNR and FQNEAQ (reference sequence). After removal of 5 bases from V and 1 base from J, the junction contained 6 bases not matched to a gene. The CDR3 is 15 residues long. The CDR3 reads CASSPRTGRTDTQYF. CDR3 nucleotide sequence: TGTGCCAGCAGCCCCCGGACAGGCCGCACAGATACGCAGTATTTT.

The V call is TRBV7-9, the J call TRBJ2-3, with TRBD2 matching 8 bases. Germline V gene sequence: CDR1 SEHNR, CDR2 FQNEAQ (reference sequence). This CDR3 contains 15 residues. V lost 4 bases to trimming and J lost 4 bases; unmatched junction nucleotides: 7. CDR3 region: CASSWISGMADTQYF. In nucleotides, the CDR3 is TGTGCCAGCAGCTGGATTAGCGGGATGGCAGATACGCAGTATTTT.

The chain couples TRBV5-1 to TRBJ2-5; perhaps TRBD2 as D (6 bases). The CDR3 length is 13 residues. The germline gives CDR1 SGHRS, CDR2 YFSETQ. V was shortened by 2 bases and J by 4 bases, with 9 bases between the two germline ends. The CDR3 loop is CASSLRLGETQYF. CDR3 in DNA: TGCGCCAGCAGCTTAAGACTAGGAGAGACCCAGTACTTC.

This clone appeared a single time. Other DNA sequences in this sample translate to the same CDR3. The gene calls are TRBV18 and TRBJ1-6, with 8 positions matching TRBD1. With 4 bases clipped from V and 7 bases from J, the junction kept 3 bases outside the gene matches. Germline lookup yields CDR1 KGHSH and CDR2 LQKENI. The CDR3 is 14 residues long. The CDR3 nucleotides read TGTGCCAGCTCACAGGACAGGGAAAATTCACCCCTCCACTTT. As protein: CASSQDRENSPLHF.

V usage is TRBV4-3 and J usage is TRBJ2-1, with TRBD2 matching 13 bases. There are 20 residues in the CDR3. Germline CDR1 and CDR2: LGHNA and YSLEER. After removal of 1 base from V and 0 bases from J, the junction contained 9 bases not matched to a gene. CDR3 coding DNA: TGCGCCAGCAGCCAAGGGTTAGGACTAGCGGGGGTCTCCTCCTACAATGAGCAGTTCTTC. Translated, it gives CASSQGLGLAGVSSYNEQFF.

V usage is TRBV19 and J usage is TRBJ1-3; 7 bases align to TRBD1. The CDR3 has 19 residues. The V and J ends lost 4 bases and 0 bases, in that order; junction bases with no gene match: 15. CDR1 is LNHDA and CDR2 is SQIVND in the germline V gene (reference sequence). The CDR3: CASSTRQGSRGFSGNTIYF. The CDR3 nucleotides read TGTGCCAGTAGTACCCGACAGGGAAGTCGGGGTTTCTCTGGAAACACCATATATTTT.

The rearrangement uses TRBV7-6 and TRBJ1-4; 10 bases map to TRBD1. Germline V lookup: CDR1 SGHVS, CDR2 FNYEAQ. The CDR3 length is 15 residues. After removal of 2 bases from V and 7 bases from J, the junction contained 4 bases not matched to a gene. The CDR3 DNA sequence: TGTGCCAGCAGCTTAAGGGACAGGGGTGGTGAAAAACTGTTTTTT. Translating gives CASSLRDRGGEKLFF.

This chain links TRBV7-9 with TRBJ1-1, with 9 bases that match TRBD1. V shed 5 bases, J shed 0 bases, and the junction held 13 bases outside the gene matches. The germline V gene has CDR1 SEHNR and CDR2 FQNEAQ (reference sequence). The CDR3 is 18 amino acids. CDR3 sequence (DNA): TGTGCCAGCAGCCCGTGGACAGGGGTCGCCACCATGAACACTGAAGCTTTCTTT. It codes for CASSPWTGVATMNTEAFF.

This rearrangement joins TRBV20-1 to TRBJ1-5, with 7 nucleotides matching TRBD1. J gave up 3 bases and V 3 bases, and 5 bases lay outside the gene matches. The germline V gene has CDR1 DFQATT and CDR2 SNEGSKA (reference sequence). This CDR3 region has 14 residues. The CDR3 loop reads CSASWTGPNQPQHF. CDR3 DNA: TGCAGTGCTAGTTGGACAGGACCCAATCAGCCCCAGCATTTT.

The chain links TRBV2 to TRBJ2-1; TRBD1 matches 10 bases. The V and J ends lost 7 bases and 7 bases, in that order; junction bases with no gene match: 7. In germline, CDR1 is SNHLY, CDR2 FYNNEI. This CDR3 contains 14 residues. The CDR3 sequence: CASTHRDRGNEQFF. DNA of the CDR3: TGTGCCAGCACCCACCGGGACAGGGGTAATGAGCAGTTCTTC.